Presented here are 20 T cell receptor beta chains from one specimen sequenced in a study of T cell responses to AZD1222 COVID-19 vaccine. Libraries were prepared by immunoSEQ multiplex PCR; TCRdb keeps only in-frame clonotypes and omits some of them. The repertoire holds roughly 120,000 clones, with over 75% as singletons. Source: peripheral blood, taken on day 0 of AZD1222 vaccination. The source of these receptors is an adult in good health.

This clone appeared once. The chain couples TRBV6-4 to TRBJ2-2; perhaps TRBD1 as D (6 bases). The germline CDR1 and CDR2 sequences are MRHNA and SNTAGT. This CDR3 has 16 amino acids. V lost 4 bases and J 5 bases, leaving 17 bases between the germline ends. The CDR3 DNA reads as TGTGCCAGCAGTGGCACACCGGGACAAACGACCGGGGAGCTGTTTTTT. This gives the protein CASSGTPGQTTGELFF.

The V gene is TRBV5-1, the J gene TRBJ1-3; D not certain. The CDR3 runs 15 residues. Germline V lookup: CDR1 SGHRS, CDR2 YFSETQ. Trimming removed 0 bases from V and 0 bases from J, with 7 bases in between. The chain's CDR3 is CASSLETGSGNTIYF. In DNA form, the CDR3 reads TGCGCCAGCAGCTTGGAAACGGGCTCTGGAAACACCATATATTTT.

The V call is TRBV2, the J call TRBJ2-7, with a possible D match to TRBD1 (8 bases). Trimming pared 5 bases from V and 4 bases from J, leaving 21 bases between. This CDR3 comprises 16 residues. The germline V gene has CDR1 SNHLY and CDR2 FYNNEI. As DNA, the CDR3 is TGTGCCAGCAGTAAAGGGAGGGACAGGACCCAATACGAGCAGTACTTC. This translates into CASSKGRDRTQYEQYF.

CDR3 coding DNA: TGTGCCAGCAGCCCTAAGGGCGCGAATTCACCCCTCCACTTT. Protein product: CASSPKGANSPLHF. V is TRBV3-1 (or the pseudogene TRBV3-2) and J is TRBJ1-6; no definite D call. Per germline, CDR1 LGHDT and CDR2 YNNKEL (reference sequence). CDR3 size: 14 residues. Trimming removed 4 bases at V and 7 bases at J, with 11 bases between.

V and J are TRBV20-1 and TRBJ1-2, with D hard to call. V lost 3 bases and J 2 bases, leaving 4 bases between the germline ends. Germline V gene lookup returns CDR1 DFQATT and CDR2 SNEGSKA (reference sequence). The CDR3 totals 11 residues. CDR3 nucleotides: TGCAGTGCTAGGGAGAACTATGGCTACACCTTC. Amino acids: CSARENYGYTF.

In this sample, this clone turned up a few times. The V and J genes are TRBV7-3 and TRBJ1-2; D is possibly TRBD1 (6 bases). The germline V and J ends were trimmed by 4 bases and 4 bases, with 16 bases remaining between them. From germline, CDR1 is SGHTA and CDR2 FQGTGA. This CDR3 comprises 15 residues. The CDR3 nucleotides are TGTGCCAGCAGCTCCCTCCCAGGGGAAGGCTATGGCTACACCTTC. It specifies CASSSLPGEGYGYTF.

The chain couples TRBV9 to TRBJ2-2; possibly TRBD1 for D (6 bases). Trimming stripped 5 bases from V and 2 bases from J, with 10 bases between. The CDR3 extends over 14 amino acids. Germline assignment: CDR1 SGDLS and CDR2 YYNGEE. The CDR3 region is CASRHGGNTGELFF. The CDR3 nucleotides are TGTGCCAGCAGACATGGGGGCAACACCGGGGAGCTGTTTTTT.

V and J are TRBV28 and TRBJ1-5, with 7 bases identical to TRBD1. Germline CDR1 reads MDHEN; CDR2 reads SYDVKM. With 4 bases clipped from V and 5 bases from J, the junction kept 5 bases outside the gene matches. CDR3 length equals 14 residues. The CDR3 region is CASSWDSAYQPQHF. CDR3 in DNA: TGTGCCAGCAGTTGGGACAGCGCCTATCAGCCCCAGCATTTT.

The V gene is TRBV6-5, the J gene TRBJ2-3, with D possibly TRBD2 on 6 matching bases. CDR3 size: 13 residues. Germline V gene sequence: CDR1 MNHEY, CDR2 SVGAGI. V shed 8 bases and J shed 3 bases, with 12 bases lying between them. The CDR3 protein is CASGRGGTDTQYF. As DNA, the CDR3 is TGTGCCAGCGGGAGAGGAGGGACAGATACGCAGTATTTT.

J is TRBJ1-2 and V is TRBV21-1. TRBV21-1 is assigned pseudogene status. This CDR3 is built from 14 residues. The CDR3 protein is CASSAPHKGYGYTF. CDR3 sequence (DNA): TGTGCCAGCAGCGCCCCCCACAAAGGCTATGGCTACACCTTC.

The rearrangement uses TRBV28 and TRBJ1-5, with a tentative D call TRBD1 (5 bases). CDR3 length: 14 amino acids. V lost 6 bases and J 4 bases, leaving 13 bases between the germline ends. CDR1 is MDHEN and CDR2 is SYDVKM in the germline V gene. Here the CDR3 DNA reads TGTGCCAGCAGGCAGGGAATAGTAAATCAGCCCCAGCATTTT. Protein product: CASRQGIVNQPQHF.

The rearrangement links TRBV10-3 to TRBJ1-2; D is ambiguous. V was cut by 3 bases and J by 3 bases, with 11 bases left in between. The CDR3 totals 14 residues. CDR1 is ENHRY, CDR2 SYGVKD, per germline. The CDR3 DNA sequence: TGTGCCATCAGTGATTACAGCTTAGACTATGGCTACACCTTC. Encoded protein: CAISDYSLDYGYTF.

The chain recombines TRBV6-5 with TRBJ2-7; D may be TRBD1 or TRBD2 (5 bases each). The CDR3 contains 14 residues. V shed 7 bases and J shed 2 bases, with 15 bases lying between them. The V gene's germline CDR1 is MNHEY and CDR2 SVGAGI. The CDR3 here is CASMLRDGPYEQYF. The DNA of the CDR3 is TGTGCCAGCATGCTCCGGGACGGTCCCTACGAGCAGTACTTC.

The gene calls are TRBV19 and TRBJ2-1, with 8 nucleotides matching TRBD2. CDR1 is LNHDA and CDR2 is SQIVND in the germline V gene (reference sequence). This CDR3 has 16 residues. V shed 5 bases, J shed 5 bases, and the junction held 11 bases outside the gene matches. CDR3 in DNA: TGTGCCAGTAGTGGGATAGAGAGCGGGAGAAACAATGAGCAGTTCTTC. The encoded protein is CASSGIESGRNNEQFF.

This clone appeared a few times. V is TRBV7-9 and J is TRBJ1-2; D possibly corresponds to TRBD1 (6 bases). This CDR3 is built from 14 residues. Germline-derived CDR1 and CDR2 are SEHNR and FQNEAQ (reference sequence). Trimming took off 5 bases at V and 1 base at J, with 11 bases between the two ends. The CDR3 reads CASSQGLGNYGYTF. The CDR3 DNA reads as TGTGCCAGCAGCCAGGGGCTGGGTAACTATGGCTACACCTTC.

The CDR3 nucleotides are TGTGCCACCAGTGACGGCGGGACAATTAACGGGGAGCTGTTTTTT. It translates to CATSDGGTINGELFF. V and J are TRBV24-1 and TRBJ2-2; D tentatively reads TRBD1 or TRBD2 (6 bases each). CDR3 length: 15 amino acids. Germline V CDR1 and CDR2: KGHDR, SFDVKD. Between the trimmed V and J ends, which lost 4 bases and 7 bases, there was a span of 15 bases.

The chain uses TRBV9 and TRBJ2-7; the D gene is possibly TRBD2 (6 bases). The CDR3 spans 16 residues. Germline CDR1 is SGDLS and CDR2 is YYNGEE. V lost 4 bases and J 3 bases, leaving 20 bases between the germline ends. CDR3 sequence: CASSPSNWGEDYEQYF. CDR3 nucleotides: TGTGCCAGCAGCCCCTCCAATTGGGGGGAGGACTACGAGCAGTACTTC.

This clone showed up just once. This chain links TRBV4-1 with TRBJ1-5; D is unresolved. The germline gives CDR1 MGHRA, CDR2 YSYEKL. V shed 0 bases and J shed 6 bases, with 6 bases lying between them. The CDR3 consists of 13 residues. CDR3 amino acids: CASSQDNGQPQHF. DNA for the CDR3: TGCGCCAGCAGCCAAGACAACGGTCAGCCCCAGCATTTT.

The J gene is TRBJ2-5, the V gene TRBV24-1; D gene unclear. The length of the CDR3 is 15 residues. V dropped 2 bases and J dropped 2 bases, with 11 bases sitting between them. Germline V gives CDR1 KGHDR, CDR2 SFDVKD. In DNA form, the CDR3 reads TGTGCCACCAGTGATTCCCCCCCCTTACAAGAGACCCAGTACTTC. As protein: CATSDSPPLQETQYF.

The V call is TRBV6-5, the J call TRBJ1-1; D is undetermined. The CDR3 loop spans 13 amino acids. V dropped 7 bases and J dropped 1 base, with 10 bases sitting between them. Germline CDR1 is MNHEY and CDR2 is SVGAGI. CDR3 sequence (DNA): TGTGCCAGCACCCAGAGACCGAACACTGAAGCTTTCTTT. Protein: CASTQRPNTEAFF.